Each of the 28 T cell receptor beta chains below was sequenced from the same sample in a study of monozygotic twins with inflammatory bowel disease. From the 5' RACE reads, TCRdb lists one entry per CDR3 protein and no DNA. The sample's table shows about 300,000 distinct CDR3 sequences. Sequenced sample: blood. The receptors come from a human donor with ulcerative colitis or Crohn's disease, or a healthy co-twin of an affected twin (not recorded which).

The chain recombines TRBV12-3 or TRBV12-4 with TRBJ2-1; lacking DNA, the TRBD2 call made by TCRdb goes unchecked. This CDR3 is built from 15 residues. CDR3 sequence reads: CASSFLARGKNEQFF.

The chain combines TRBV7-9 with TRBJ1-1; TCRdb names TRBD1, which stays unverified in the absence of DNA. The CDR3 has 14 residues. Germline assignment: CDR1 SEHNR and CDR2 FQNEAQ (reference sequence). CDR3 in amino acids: CASSATGGWTEAFF.

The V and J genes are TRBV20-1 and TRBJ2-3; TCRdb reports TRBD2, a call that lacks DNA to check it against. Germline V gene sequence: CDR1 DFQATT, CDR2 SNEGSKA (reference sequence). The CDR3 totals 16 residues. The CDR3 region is CSALPLAGGAMDTQYF.

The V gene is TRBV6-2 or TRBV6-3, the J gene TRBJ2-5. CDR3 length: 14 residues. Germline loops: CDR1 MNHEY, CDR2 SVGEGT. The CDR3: CASSYSGDQETQYF.

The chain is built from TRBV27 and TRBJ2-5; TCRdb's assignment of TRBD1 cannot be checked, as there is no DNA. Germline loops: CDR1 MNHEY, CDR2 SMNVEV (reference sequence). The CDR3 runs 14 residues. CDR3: CASSRKVGAETQYF.

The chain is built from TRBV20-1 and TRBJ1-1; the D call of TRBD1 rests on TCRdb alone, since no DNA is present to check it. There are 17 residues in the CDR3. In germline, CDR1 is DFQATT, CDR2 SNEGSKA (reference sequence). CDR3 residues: CSAPDRVQWSRDTEAFF.

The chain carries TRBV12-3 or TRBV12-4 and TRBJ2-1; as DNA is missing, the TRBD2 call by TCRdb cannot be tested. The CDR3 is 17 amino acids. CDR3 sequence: CAGSSGGPFNSYNEQFF.

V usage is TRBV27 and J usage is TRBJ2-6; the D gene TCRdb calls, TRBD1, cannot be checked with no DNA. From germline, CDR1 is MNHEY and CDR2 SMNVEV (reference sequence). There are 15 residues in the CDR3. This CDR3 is CASRTSGSGANVLTF.

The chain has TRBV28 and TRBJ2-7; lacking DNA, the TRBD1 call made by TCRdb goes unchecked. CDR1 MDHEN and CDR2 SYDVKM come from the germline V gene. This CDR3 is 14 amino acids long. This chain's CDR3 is CATTTGDRGYEQYF.

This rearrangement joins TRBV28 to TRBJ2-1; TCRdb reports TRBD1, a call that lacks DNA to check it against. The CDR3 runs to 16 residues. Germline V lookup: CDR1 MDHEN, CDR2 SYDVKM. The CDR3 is CASRELGQGPGNEQFF.

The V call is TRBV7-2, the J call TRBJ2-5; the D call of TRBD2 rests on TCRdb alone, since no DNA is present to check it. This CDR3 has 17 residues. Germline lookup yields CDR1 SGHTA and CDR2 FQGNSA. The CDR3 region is CASSQGLAGGSQETQYF.

The CDR3 spells CASSPPGRDEEQFF. This sequence joins TRBV11-3 and TRBJ2-1; TCRdb outputs TRBD1, but without DNA this stays unchecked. CDR3 length: 14 residues. The germline CDR1 and CDR2 sequences are SGHNT and YENEEA.

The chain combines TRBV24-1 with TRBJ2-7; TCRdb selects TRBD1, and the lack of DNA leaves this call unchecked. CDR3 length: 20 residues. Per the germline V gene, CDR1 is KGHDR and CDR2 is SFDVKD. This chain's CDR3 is CATSDLQPQIQGRLWYEQYF.

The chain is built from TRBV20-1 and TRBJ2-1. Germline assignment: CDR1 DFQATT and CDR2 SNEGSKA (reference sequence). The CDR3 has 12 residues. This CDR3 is CSAVRDMDEQFF.

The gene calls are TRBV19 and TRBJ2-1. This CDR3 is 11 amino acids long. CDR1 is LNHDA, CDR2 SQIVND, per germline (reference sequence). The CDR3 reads CASSVVNEQFF.

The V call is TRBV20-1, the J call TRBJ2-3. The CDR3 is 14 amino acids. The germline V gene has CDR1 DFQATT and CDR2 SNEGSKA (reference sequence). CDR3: CSAREGFRTDTQYF.

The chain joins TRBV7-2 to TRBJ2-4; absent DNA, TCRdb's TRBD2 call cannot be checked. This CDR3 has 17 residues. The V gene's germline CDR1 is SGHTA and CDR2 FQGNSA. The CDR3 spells CASSRTSGRTGKNIQYF.

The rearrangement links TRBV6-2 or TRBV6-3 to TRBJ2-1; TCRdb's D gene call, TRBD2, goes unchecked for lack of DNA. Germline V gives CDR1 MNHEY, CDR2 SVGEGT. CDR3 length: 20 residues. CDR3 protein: CASSYRLTSGTGNSYNEQFF.

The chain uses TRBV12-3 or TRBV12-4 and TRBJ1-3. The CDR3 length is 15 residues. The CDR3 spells CASSLARGSGNTIYF.

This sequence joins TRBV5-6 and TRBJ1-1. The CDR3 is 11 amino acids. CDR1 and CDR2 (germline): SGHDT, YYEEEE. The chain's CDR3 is CASSLGFEAFF.

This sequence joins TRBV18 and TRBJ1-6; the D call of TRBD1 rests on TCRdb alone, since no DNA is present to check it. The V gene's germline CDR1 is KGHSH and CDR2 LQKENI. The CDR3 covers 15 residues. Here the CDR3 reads CASSRGDTLQAPLHF.

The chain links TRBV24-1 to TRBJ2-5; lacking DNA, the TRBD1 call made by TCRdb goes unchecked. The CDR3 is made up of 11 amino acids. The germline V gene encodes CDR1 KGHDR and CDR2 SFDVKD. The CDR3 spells CATSLGGTQYF.

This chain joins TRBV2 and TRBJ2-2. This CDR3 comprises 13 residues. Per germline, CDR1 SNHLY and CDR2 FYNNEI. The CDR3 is CASSSERTGELFF.

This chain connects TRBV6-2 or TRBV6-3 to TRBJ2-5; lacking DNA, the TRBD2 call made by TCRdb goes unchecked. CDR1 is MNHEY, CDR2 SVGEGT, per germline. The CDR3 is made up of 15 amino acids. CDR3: CASRRPGLGRETQYF.

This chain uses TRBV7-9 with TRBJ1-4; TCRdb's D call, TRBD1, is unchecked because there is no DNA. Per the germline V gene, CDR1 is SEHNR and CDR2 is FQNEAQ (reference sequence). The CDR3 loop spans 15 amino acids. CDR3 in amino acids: CASRRTGTINEKLFF.

CDR3 amino acids: CASSLVTSGSRNEQFF. This chain joins TRBV5-1 and TRBJ2-1; TCRdb returns TRBD2, unconfirmable since there is no DNA. CDR1 SGHRS and CDR2 YFSETQ come from the germline V gene. This CDR3 is 16 amino acids long.

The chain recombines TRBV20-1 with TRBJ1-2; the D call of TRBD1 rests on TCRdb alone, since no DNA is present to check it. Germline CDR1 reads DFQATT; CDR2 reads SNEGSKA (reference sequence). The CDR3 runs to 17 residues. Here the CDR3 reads CSARKGARQGIGVGYTF.

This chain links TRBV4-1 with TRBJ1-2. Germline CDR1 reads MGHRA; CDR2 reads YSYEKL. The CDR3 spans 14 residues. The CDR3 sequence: CASSQVGGQKGYTF.